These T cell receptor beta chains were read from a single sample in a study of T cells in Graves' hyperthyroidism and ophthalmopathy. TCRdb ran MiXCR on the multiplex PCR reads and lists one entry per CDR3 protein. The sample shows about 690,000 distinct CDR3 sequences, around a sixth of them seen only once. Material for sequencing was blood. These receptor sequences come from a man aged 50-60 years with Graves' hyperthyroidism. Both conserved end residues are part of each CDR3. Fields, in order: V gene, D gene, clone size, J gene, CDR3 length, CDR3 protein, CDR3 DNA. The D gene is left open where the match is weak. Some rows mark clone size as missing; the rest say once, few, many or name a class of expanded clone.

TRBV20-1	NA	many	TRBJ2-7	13	CSASIPGTHEQYF	TGCAGTGCTAGTATTCCGGGGACCCACGAGCAGTACTTC
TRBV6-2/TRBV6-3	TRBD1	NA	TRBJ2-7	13	CASRWDRTSEQYF	TGTGCCAGCAGATGGGACAGGACCTCAGAGCAGTACTTC
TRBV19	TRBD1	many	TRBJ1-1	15	CASSIAVRRDSEAFF	TGTGCCAGTAGTATAGCTGTTAGACGGGACAGTGAAGCTTTCTTT
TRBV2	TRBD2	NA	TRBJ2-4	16	CASREGLAGTKNIQYF	TGTGCCAGCAGGGAGGGACTAGCGGGAACCAAAAACATTCAGTACTTC
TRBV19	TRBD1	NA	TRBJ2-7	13	CASSRDRGWEQYF	TGTGCCAGTAGTAGAGACAGGGGTTGGGAGCAGTACTTC
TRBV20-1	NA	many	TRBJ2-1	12	CSARQGYNEQFF	TGCAGTGCCAGACAAGGCTACAATGAGCAGTTCTTC
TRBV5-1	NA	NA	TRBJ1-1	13	CASSLSETGEAFF	TGCGCCAGCAGCTTGAGCGAGACAGGTGAAGCTTTCTTT
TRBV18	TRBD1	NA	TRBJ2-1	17	CASSPPWGDREYNEQFF	TGTGCCAGCTCACCACCTTGGGGGGACAGGGAGTACAATGAGCAGTTCTTC
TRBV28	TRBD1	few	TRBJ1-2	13	CASNPTDRVGYTF	TGTGCCAGCAATCCCACTGACAGGGTCGGCTACACCTTC
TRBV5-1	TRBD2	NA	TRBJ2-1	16	CASSSWTSGSYNEQFF	TGCGCCAGCAGCTCCTGGACTAGCGGGAGTTACAATGAGCAGTTCTTC
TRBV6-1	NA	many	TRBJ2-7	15	CASRRLRDPGHEQYF	TGTGCCAGCAGGCGGCTACGGGACCCTGGCCACGAGCAGTACTTC
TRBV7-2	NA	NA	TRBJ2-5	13	CASSGNRVETQYF	TGTGCCAGCAGTGGAAACAGGGTAGAGACCCAGTACTTC
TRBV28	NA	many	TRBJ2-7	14	CASSLPNGPYEQYF	TGTGCCAGCAGTTTACCGAACGGGCCCTACGAGCAGTACTTC
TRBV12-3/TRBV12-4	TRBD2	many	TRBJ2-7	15	CASRDLAGRTYEQYF	TGTGCCAGCAGGGATCTAGCGGGTAGAACCTACGAGCAGTACTTC
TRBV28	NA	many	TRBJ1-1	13	CASSLPDKYEAFF	TGTGCCAGCAGTTTACCAGACAAATATGAAGCTTTCTTT
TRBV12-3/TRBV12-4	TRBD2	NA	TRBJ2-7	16	CASSLGWASGSYEQYF	TGTGCCAGCAGTTTAGGGTGGGCTAGCGGGAGCTACGAGCAGTACTTC
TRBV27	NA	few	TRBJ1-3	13	CASSLSQGNTIYF	TGTGCCAGCAGTTTATCACAGGGAAACACCATATATTTT
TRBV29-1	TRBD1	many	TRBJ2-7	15	CSVEDPDRGGYEQYF	TGCAGCGTTGAAGATCCGGACAGGGGCGGGTACGAGCAGTACTTC
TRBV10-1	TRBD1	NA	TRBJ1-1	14	CASRAGTADTEAFF	TGCGCCAGCAGGGCCGGGACAGCCGACACTGAAGCTTTCTTT
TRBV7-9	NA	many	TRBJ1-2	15	CASSLGEPGSYGYTF	TGTGCCAGCAGCTTAGGCGAGCCGGGGTCCTATGGCTACACCTTC
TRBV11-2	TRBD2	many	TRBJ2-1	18	CASSPGTSGSIYYNEQFF	TGTGCCAGCAGCCCCGGGACTAGCGGGAGTATCTACTACAATGAGCAGTTCTTC
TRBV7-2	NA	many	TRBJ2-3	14	CASSPPTLTDTQYF	TGTGCCAGCAGCCCCCCAACTCTCACAGATACGCAGTATTTT
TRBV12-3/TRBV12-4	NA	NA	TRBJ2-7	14	CATSDAGRAYEQYF	TGTGCCACCAGTGATGCGGGACGAGCCTACGAGCAGTACTTC
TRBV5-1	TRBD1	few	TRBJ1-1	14	CASSVGQGRTEAFF	TGCGCCAGCAGCGTCGGACAGGGGAGAACTGAAGCTTTCTTT
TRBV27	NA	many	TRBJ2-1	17	CASSLWGFSGSYNEQFF	TGTGCCAGCAGTTTATGGGGGTTTAGCGGCTCCTACAATGAGCAGTTCTTC
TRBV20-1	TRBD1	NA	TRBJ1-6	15	CSARNRGYPDSPLHF	TGCAGTGCTAGGAACAGGGGCTATCCGGACTCACCCCTCCACTTT
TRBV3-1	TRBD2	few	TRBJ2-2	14	CASSRSGRLGELFF	TGTGCCAGCAGCCGCAGCGGGAGGCTTGGAGAGCTGTTTTTT
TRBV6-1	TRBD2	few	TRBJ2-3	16	CASTKGTSGGTDTQYF	TGTGCCAGCACCAAAGGGACTAGCGGGGGCACAGATACGCAGTATTTT
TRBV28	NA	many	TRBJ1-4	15	CASSIMSVANEKLFF	TGTGCCAGCAGTATTATGTCGGTAGCTAATGAAAAACTGTTTTTT
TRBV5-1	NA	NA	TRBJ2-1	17	CASSLALATLSYNEQFF	TGCGCCAGCAGCTTGGCCTTGGCTACCTTATCCTACAATGAGCAGTTCTTC
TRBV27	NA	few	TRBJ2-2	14	CASSLGMNTGELFF	TGTGCCAGCAGTCTAGGGATGAACACCGGGGAGCTGTTTTTT
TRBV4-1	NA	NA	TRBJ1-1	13	CASSQLENTEAFF	TGCGCCAGCAGCCAACTCGAGAACACTGAAGCTTTCTTT
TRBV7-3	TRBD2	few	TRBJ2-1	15	CASSSLGEGRNEQFF	TGTGCCAGCAGCTCTTTGGGGGAGGGCAGGAATGAGCAGTTCTTC
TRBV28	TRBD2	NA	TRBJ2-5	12	CASSKREETQYF	TGTGCCAGCAGCAAGCGGGAGGAGACCCAGTACTTC
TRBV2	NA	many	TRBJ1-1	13	CASYRQRNTEAFF	TGTGCCAGCTACCGACAGCGGAACACTGAAGCTTTCTTT
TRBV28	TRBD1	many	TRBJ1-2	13	CASSSGQVYGYTF	TGTGCCAGCAGTTCTGGACAGGTCTATGGCTACACCTTC
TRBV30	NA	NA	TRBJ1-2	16	CAWSVPGRGRVDGYTF	TGTGCCTGGAGTGTACCGGGTCGGGGCAGGGTGGATGGCTACACCTTC
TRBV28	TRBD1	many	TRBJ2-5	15	CASLSRQGAGETQYF	TGTGCCAGTCTCTCCAGGCAGGGGGCTGGAGAGACCCAGTACTTC
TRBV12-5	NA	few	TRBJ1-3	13	CASGLETGNTIYF	TGTGCTAGTGGTTTGGAGACGGGAAACACCATATATTTT
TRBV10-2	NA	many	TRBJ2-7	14	CASSESRAAYEQYF	TGCGCCAGCAGTGAGTCGAGGGCAGCATACGAGCAGTACTTC
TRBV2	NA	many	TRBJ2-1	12	CASSANYNEQFF	TGTGCCAGCTCAGCAAACTACAATGAGCAGTTCTTC
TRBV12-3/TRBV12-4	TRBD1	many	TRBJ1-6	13	CASRDRDNSPLHF	TGTGCCAGCAGAGACAGGGATAATTCACCCCTCCACTTT
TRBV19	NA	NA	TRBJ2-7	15	CTSSPRGQVVYEQYF	TGTACCAGTAGTCCTCGGGGGCAGGTAGTGTACGAGCAGTACTTC
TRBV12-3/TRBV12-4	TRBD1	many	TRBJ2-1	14	CASSLWTGDNEQFF	TGTGCCAGCAGTTTGTGGACAGGGGACAATGAGCAGTTCTTC
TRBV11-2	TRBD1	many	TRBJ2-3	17	CASSLFGMDRGTDTQYF	TGTGCCAGCAGCTTATTCGGGATGGACAGGGGCACAGATACGCAGTATTTT
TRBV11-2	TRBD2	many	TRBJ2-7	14	CASSYGLAVYEQYF	TGTGCCAGCAGTTACGGACTAGCGGTCTACGAGCAGTACTTC